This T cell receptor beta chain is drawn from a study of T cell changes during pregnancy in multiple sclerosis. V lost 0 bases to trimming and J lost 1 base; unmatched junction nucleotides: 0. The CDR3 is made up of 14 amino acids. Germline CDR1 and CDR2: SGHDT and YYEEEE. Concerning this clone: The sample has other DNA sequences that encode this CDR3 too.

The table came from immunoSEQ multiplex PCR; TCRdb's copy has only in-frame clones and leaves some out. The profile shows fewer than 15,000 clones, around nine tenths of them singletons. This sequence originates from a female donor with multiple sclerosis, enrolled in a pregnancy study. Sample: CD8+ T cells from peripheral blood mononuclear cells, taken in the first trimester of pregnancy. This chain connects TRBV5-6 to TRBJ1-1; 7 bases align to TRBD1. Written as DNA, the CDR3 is TGTGCCAGCAGCTTGGGGGACAGGAACACTGAAGCTTTCTTT. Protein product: CASSLGDRNTEAFF.